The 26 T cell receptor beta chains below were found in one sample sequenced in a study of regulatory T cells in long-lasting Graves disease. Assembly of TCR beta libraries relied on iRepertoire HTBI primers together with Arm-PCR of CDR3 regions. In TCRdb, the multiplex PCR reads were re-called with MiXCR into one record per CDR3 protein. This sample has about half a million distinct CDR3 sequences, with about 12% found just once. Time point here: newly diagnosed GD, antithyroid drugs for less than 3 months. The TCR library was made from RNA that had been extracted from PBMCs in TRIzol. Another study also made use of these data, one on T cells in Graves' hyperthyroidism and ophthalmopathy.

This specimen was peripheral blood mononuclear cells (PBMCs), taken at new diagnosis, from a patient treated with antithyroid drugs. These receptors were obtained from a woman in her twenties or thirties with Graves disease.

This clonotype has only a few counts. The CDR3 spells CSARDGAGGGYEQYF. The CDR3 bases are TGCAGTGCTAGAGATGGGGCGGGAGGGGGCTACGAGCAGTACTTC. The chain carries TRBV20-1 and TRBJ2-7; 9 bases agree with TRBD2. V trimming: 0 bases; J trimming: 3 bases; junction bases outside the gene matches: 6. Per the germline V gene, CDR1 is DFQATT and CDR2 is SNEGSKA (reference sequence). This CDR3 is 15 amino acids long.

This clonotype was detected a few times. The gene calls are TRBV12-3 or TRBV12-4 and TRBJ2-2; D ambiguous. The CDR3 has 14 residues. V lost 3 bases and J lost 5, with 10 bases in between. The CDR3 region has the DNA TGTGCCAGCAGTTTCGCCACAGTAACCGGGGAGCTGTTTTTT. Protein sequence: CASSFATVTGELFF.

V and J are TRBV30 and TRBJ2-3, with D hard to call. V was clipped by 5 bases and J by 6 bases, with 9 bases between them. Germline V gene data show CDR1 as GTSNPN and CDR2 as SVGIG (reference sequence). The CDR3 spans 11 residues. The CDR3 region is CAWGLGDTQYF. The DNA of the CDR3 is TGTGCCTGGGGGCTCGGGGATACGCAGTATTTT.

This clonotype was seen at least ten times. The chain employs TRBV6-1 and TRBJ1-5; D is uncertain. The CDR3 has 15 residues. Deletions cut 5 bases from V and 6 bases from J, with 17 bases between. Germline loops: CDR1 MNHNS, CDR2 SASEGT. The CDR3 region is CASSPLRLDPQPQHF. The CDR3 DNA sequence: TGTGCCAGCAGTCCCTTAAGACTCGATCCTCAGCCCCAGCATTTT.

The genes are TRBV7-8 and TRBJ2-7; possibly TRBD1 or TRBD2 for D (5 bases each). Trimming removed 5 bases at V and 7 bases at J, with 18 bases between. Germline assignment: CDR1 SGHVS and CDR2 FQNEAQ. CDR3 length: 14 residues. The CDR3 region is CASSTRQRPGEQYF. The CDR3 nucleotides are TGTGCCAGCAGCACCCGACAGCGCCCGGGGGAGCAGTACTTC.

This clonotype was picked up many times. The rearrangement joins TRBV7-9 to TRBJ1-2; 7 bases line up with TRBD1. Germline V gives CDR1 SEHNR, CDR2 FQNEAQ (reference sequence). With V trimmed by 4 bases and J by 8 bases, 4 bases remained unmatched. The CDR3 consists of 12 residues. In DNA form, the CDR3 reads TGTGCCAGCAGCTGGACAGGAAAAGGCTACACCTTC. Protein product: CASSWTGKGYTF.

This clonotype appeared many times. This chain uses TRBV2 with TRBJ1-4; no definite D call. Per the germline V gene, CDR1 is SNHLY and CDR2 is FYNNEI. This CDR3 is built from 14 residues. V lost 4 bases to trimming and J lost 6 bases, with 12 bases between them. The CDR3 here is CASSGLPGDEKLFF. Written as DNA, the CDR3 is TGTGCCAGCAGTGGACTACCTGGGGATGAAAAACTGTTTTTT.

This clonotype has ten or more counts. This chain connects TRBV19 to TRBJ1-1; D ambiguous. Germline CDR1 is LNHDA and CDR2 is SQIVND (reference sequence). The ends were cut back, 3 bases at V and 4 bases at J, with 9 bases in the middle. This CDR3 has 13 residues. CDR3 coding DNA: TGTGCCAGTAGTATGTCTTGGGCCACTGAAGCTTTCTTT. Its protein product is CASSMSWATEAFF.

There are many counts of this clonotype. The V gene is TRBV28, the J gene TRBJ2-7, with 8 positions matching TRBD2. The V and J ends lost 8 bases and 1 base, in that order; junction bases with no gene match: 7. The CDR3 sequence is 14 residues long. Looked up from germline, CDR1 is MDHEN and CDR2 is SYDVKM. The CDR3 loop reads CASRGAGGSYEQYF. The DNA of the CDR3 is TGTGCCAGCCGGGGCGCGGGAGGATCCTACGAGCAGTACTTC.

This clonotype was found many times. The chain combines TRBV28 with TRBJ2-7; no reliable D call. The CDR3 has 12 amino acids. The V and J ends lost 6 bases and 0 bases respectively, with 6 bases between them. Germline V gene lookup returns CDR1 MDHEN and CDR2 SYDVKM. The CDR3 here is CASSLGSYEQYF. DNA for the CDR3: TGTGCCAGCAGCTTAGGCTCCTACGAGCAGTACTTC.

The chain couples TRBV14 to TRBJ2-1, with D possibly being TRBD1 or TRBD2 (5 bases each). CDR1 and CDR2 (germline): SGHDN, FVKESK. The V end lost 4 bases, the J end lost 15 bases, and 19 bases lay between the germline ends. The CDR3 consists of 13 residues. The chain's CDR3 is CASSPYPGQGAFF. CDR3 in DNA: TGTGCCAGCAGCCCATACCCGGGGCAGGGCGCGTTCTTC.

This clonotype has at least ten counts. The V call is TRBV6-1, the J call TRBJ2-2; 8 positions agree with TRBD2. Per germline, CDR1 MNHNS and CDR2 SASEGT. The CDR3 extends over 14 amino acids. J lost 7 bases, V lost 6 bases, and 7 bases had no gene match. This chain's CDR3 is CASSAGLGVGELFF. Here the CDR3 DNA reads TGTGCCAGCAGCGCGGGACTAGGGGTCGGGGAGCTGTTTTTT.

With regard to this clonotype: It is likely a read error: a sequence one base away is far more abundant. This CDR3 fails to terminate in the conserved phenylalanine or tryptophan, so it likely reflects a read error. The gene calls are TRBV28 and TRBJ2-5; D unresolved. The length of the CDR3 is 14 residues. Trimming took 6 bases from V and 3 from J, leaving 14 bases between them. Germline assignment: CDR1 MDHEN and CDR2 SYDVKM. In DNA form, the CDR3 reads TGTGCCAGCAGCGAGACCGCTGTAGAAGAGACCCAGTACTCC. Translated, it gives CASSETAVEETQYS.

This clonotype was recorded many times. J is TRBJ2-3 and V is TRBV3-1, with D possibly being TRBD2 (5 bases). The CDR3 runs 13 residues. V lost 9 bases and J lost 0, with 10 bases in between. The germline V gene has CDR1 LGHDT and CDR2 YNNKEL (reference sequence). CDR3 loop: CARSRGSTDTQYF. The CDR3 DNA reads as TGTGCCAGAAGTCGCGGGAGCACAGATACGCAGTATTTT.

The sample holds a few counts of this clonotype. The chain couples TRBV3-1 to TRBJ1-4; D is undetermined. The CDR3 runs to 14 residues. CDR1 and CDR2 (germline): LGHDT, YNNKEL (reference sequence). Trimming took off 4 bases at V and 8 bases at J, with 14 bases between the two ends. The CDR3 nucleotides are TGTGCCAGCAGCCCCCCGACCAAAAGCGAAAAACTGTTTTTT. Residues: CASSPPTKSEKLFF. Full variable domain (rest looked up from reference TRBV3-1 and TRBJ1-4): DTAVSQTPKYLVTQMGNDKSIKCEQNLGHDTMYWYKQDSKKFLKIMFSYNNKELIINETVPNRFSPKSPDKAHLNLHINSLELGDSAVYFCASSPPTKSEKLFFGSGTQLSVL.

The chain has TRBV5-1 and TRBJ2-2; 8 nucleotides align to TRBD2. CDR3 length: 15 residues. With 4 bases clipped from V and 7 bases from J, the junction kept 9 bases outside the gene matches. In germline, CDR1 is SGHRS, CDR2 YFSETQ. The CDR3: CASSPGGVRVGELFF. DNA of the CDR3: TGCGCCAGCAGCCCCGGGGGGGTCAGAGTCGGGGAGCTGTTTTTT.

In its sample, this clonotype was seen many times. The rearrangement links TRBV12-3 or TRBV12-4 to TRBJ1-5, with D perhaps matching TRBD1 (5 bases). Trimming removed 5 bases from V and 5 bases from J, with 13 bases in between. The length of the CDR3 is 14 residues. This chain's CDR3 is CASSGGGLYQPQHF. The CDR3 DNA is TGTGCCAGCAGTGGGGGGGGGTTGTATCAGCCCCAGCATTTT.

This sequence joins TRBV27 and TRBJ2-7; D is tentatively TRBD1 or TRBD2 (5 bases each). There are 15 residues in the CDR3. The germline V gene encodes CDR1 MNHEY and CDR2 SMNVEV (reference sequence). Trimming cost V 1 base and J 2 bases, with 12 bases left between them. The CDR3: CASSLLGTAPYEQYF. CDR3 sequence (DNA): TGTGCCAGCAGTTTATTGGGGACGGCTCCCTACGAGCAGTACTTC.

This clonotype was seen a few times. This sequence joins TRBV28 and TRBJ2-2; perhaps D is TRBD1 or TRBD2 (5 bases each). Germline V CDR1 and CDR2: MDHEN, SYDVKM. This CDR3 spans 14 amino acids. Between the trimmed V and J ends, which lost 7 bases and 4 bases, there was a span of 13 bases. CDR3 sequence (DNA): TGTGCCAGCATGTGGGGGAGCGGCACCGGGGAGCTGTTTTTT. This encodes CASMWGSGTGELFF.

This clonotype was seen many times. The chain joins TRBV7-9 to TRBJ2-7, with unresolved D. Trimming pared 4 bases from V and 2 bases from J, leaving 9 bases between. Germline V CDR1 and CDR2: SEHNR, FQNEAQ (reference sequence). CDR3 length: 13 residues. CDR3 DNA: TGTGCCAGCAGCTCCTCCTCCCCCTACGAGCAGTACTTC. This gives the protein CASSSSSPYEQYF.

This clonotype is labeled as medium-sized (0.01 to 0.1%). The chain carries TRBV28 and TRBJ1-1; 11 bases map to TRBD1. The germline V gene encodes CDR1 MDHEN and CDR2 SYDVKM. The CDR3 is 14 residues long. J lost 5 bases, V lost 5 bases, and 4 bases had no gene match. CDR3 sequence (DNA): TGTGCCAGCAGTCAGGGACAGGGGGGAACTGAAGCTTTCTTT. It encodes CASSQGQGGTEAFF.

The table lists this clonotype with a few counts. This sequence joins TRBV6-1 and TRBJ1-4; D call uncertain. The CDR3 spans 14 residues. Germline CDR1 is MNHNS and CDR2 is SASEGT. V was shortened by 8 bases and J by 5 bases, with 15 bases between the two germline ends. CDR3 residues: CASDTTTKNEKLFF. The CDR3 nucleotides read TGTGCCAGCGATACGACAACGAAAAATGAAAAACTGTTTTTT.

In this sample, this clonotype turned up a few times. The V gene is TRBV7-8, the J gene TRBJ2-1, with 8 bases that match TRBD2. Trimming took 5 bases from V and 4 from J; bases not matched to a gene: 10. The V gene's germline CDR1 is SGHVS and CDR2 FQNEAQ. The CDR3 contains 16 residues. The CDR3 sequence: CASSPPGTSMYNEQFF. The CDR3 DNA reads TGTGCCAGCAGCCCCCCAGGGACTAGTATGTACAATGAGCAGTTCTTC.

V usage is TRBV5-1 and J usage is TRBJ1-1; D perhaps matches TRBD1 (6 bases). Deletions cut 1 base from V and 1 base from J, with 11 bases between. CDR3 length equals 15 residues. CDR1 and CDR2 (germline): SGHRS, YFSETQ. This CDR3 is CASSLQGGPNTEAFF. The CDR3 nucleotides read TGCGCCAGCAGCTTGCAAGGGGGACCGAACACTGAAGCTTTCTTT.

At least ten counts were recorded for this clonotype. The CDR3 here is CASSQVQYRAAFF. As DNA, the CDR3 is TGTGCCAGCAGCCAAGTTCAGTACAGAGCCGCTTTCTTT. The chain is built from TRBV14 and TRBJ1-1; the D is unclear. CDR1 and CDR2 from the germline V gene are SGHDN and FVKESK. The CDR3 runs to 13 residues. Trimming stripped 1 base from V and 11 bases from J, with 14 bases between.

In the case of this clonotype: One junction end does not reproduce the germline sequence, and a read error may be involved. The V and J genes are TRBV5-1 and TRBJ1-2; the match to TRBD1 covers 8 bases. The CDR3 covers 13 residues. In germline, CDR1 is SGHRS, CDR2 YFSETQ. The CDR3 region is CASSLGTGNGCTF. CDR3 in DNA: TGCGCCAGCAGCTTGGGGACAGGGAACGGCTGCACCTTC.